This T cell receptor (beta chain) was identified during a study of spatial heterogeneity in lung cancer (dated 2019 in TCRdb). Study-level background: Beta-chain transcripts were consistently detected in greater numbers than alpha-chain transcripts, which likely reflects a higher abundance of beta-chain transcripts. In the raw uncorrected reads, each unique combination of TCR and UMI appeared on average more than ten times. TCR alpha and beta repertoires were quantitatively compared across multiple tumor regions, matched nontumor lung and blood in non-small cell lung cancer. At surgery, about 210 tumor regions, approximately 64 matched nontumor lung samples and 56 PBMC samples were TCR-sequenced for both alpha and beta chains. Nonsynonymous mutation counts, determined by whole-exome sequencing of tumor tissue, were related to TCR repertoire features. On the study overall, not on this receptor specifically: Additional single-cell paired TCR alpha and beta sequencing was considered necessary to confirm, at a functional level, the hypothesis that regional TCRs recognize regional mutations. Ubiquitous expanded tumor TCRs showed up in blood more often at tumor resection than at routine follow-up.

Library method: 5' RACE. The instrument given in TCRdb is NextSeq 500. In the TCR library protocol, a unique molecular identifier was attached to each TCR cDNA molecule so that PCR and sequencing errors could be corrected. Turning to the authors' computational methods: TCR identification, UMI-based error correction and CDR3 extraction were all carried out with Decombinator tools. TCRs above a frequency of 2 per 1,000, corresponding to the top 1% of the tumor frequency distribution, were defined as expanded. Each repertoire was subsampled 100 times to 5,000 TCRs, after which Renyi diversity was computed with the R vegan package. CDR3 similarity networks were constructed using string-kernel similarity of amino acid triplets, with links drawn between CDR3s whose pairwise similarity was above 0.82. The public sequencing data were trimmed at Q25 with fastp and processed into clonotypes with MiXCR by TCRdb, which kept only in-frame beta chains. Each CDR3 protein appears once, grouped with its most common genes and DNA. TCRdb's processing, not the study's, gives the V and J calls here. The sample table holds tens of thousands of distinct CDR3 sequences, of which 4.5% to 5.5% were seen once. About 7.7% of the sample lies in the top ten.

Read against the paper, the sample's time point label means: sample taken at primary tumor resection. Samples were obtained from about 69 patients with early-stage, untreated non-small cell lung cancer from the lung TRACERx cohort. TCR sequencing used whole RNA extracted from tumor and nontumor lung tissue, or from cryopreserved PBMC samples, without cell sorting. Only patients for whom sufficient RNA was available from at least two tumor regions were selected for TCR sequencing. A remark on this clonotype: Its antigen remains unidentified. No much larger clone exists at a distance of one base, and base qualities are not known.

CDR1 and CDR2 were assigned from the germline V gene as SNHLY and FYNNEI. The CDR3 starts with the cysteine, ends with the phenylalanine, and has 15 residues. Left in the record is the CDR3 DNA by itself, 45 bases read in frame from the first base. At the junction V is shortened by 6 bases and J by 2 bases; bases outside the gene matches: 6. The receptor was isolated from a male donor with early-stage non-small cell lung cancer. In this chain, TRBV2 is recombined with TRBJ2-3, and 9 bases in between align with TRBD1. The sample in question was PBMCs, obtained at surgery. The CDR3 sequence is CASSGQGSFTDTQYF. DNA sequence: TGTGCCAGCAGCGGACAGGGGTCCTTCACAGATACGCAGTATTTT.